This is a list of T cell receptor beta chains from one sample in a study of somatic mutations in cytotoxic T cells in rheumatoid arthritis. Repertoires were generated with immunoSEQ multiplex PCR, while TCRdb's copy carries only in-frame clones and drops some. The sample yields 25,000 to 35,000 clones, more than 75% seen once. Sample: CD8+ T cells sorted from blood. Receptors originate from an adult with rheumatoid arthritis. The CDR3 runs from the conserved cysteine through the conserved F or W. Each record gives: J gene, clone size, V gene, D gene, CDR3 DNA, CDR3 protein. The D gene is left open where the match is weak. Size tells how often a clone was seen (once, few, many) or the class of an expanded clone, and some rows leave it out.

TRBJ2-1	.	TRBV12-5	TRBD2	TGTGCTAGTGGTCCTGGACTAGCCTCCGAGTATGGGCAGTTCTTC	CASGPGLASEYGQFF
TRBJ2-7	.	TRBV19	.	TGTGCCAGTAGTAATGCCTACGAGCAGTACTTC	CASSNAYEQYF
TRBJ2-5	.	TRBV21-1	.	TGTGCCAGCAGCAAACTTGGACAGGGGGCCGGTAGGGAGACCCAGTACTTC	CASSKLGQGAGRETQYF
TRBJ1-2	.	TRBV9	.	TGTGCCAGCAGCGTAGGAAGGGACATAAGCAACTATGGCTACACCTTC	CASSVGRDISNYGYTF
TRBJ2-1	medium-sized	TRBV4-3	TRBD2	TGCGCCAGCAGCCAAGAGGGTAGCGGGGGGCCAAATGAGCAGTTCTTC	CASSQEGSGGPNEQFF
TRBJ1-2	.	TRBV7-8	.	TGTGCCAGCAGCTTGAGAGGCCCCGGGGATGGCTACACCTTC	CASSLRGPGDGYTF
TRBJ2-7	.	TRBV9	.	TGTGCCAGCAGTACTACGGACAATCCCTACGAGCAGTACTTC	CASSTTDNPYEQYF
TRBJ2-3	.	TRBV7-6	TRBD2	TGTGCCAGCAGCTCTAGCGGGAGTTTAAGCCCCCGAGGTACGCAGTATTTT	CASSSSGSLSPRGTQYF
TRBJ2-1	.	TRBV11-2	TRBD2	TGTGCCAGCAGCTCCTCTTCGGGAGGGCCAGGCGATGAGCAGTTCTTC	CASSSSSGGPGDEQFF
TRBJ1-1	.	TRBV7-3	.	TGTGCCAGCAGCGCGTACAAGAACACTGAAGCTTTCTTT	CASSAYKNTEAFF
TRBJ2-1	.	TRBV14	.	TGTGCCAGCAGCCTACAGGCCACCTACAATGAGCAGTTCTTC	CASSLQATYNEQFF
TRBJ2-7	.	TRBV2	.	TGTGCCAGCGGCTGGGCCTCGCTCTACGAGCAGTACTTC	CASGWASLYEQYF
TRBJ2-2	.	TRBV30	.	TGTGCCTGGAGTGTATCCGGGGAGCTGTTTTTT	CAWSVSGELFF
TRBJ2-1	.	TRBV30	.	TGTGCCTGGGGTTGGGGGGAGCAGTTCTTC	CAWGWGEQFF
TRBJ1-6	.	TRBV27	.	TGTGCCAGCAGTTTCCGGGACTATTCACCCCTCCACTTT	CASSFRDYSPLHF
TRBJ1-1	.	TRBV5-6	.	TGTGCCAGCAGCTTGGGGGGCCCTCAGGGGGCTTTCTTT	CASSLGGPQGAFF
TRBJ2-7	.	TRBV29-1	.	TGCAGCGCATCTGACAGTATATCCCACGAGCAGTACTTC	CSASDSISHEQYF
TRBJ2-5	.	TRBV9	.	TGTGCCAGCAGCGTTGAGGGGGCGGGGGAGACCCAGTACTTC	CASSVEGAGETQYF
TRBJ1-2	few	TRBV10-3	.	TGTGCCATCAGTGAGGAGGGGCTCTATGGCTACACCTTC	CAISEEGLYGYTF
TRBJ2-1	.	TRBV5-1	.	TGCGCCAGCAGCTTGGATGCAGACAATGAGCAGTTCTTC	CASSLDADNEQFF
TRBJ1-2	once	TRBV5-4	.	TGTGCCAGCAGCGCGTCAGGGGCGGGATATGGCTACACCTTC	CASSASGAGYGYTF
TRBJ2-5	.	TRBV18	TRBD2	TGTGCCAGCTCACAACCACGACTAGCGGGCCAAGAGACCCAGTACTTC	CASSQPRLAGQETQYF
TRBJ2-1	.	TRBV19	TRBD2	TGTGCCAGTACCAAAGGACTAGCAGCCTACAATGAGCAGTTCTTC	CASTKGLAAYNEQFF
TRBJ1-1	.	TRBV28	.	TGTGCCAGCAGCCACCGGACCGTCGCTGAAGCTTTCTTT	CASSHRTVAEAFF
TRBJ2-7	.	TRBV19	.	TGTGCCAGTAGTATAGCGGGCGGTAGGGCCTACGAGCAGTACTTC	CASSIAGGRAYEQYF
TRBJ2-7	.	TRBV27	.	TGTGCCAGCAGTTTATCTGGCTACGAGCAGTACTTC	CASSLSGYEQYF
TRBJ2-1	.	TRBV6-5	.	TGTGCCAGCACTGACCAGGCCTACAATGAGCAGTTCTTC	CASTDQAYNEQFF
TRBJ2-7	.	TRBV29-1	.	TGCAGCGTTGAAACGGCGGAAACCTACGAGCAGTACTTC	CSVETAETYEQYF
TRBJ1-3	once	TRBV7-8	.	TGTGCCAGCAGCCTCACCTCCTACTCTGGAAACACCATATATTTT	CASSLTSYSGNTIYF
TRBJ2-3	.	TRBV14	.	TGTGCCAGCAGCCCTCGGCCAGTTGGAGATACGCAGTATTTT	CASSPRPVGDTQYF